The text below deals with one T cell receptor (beta chain). The antigen remains unidentified. This specimen comes from a study of lymphopenia after photon versus proton radiotherapy. Study findings and constraints: After lymphocyte nadir, photon-treated repertoires showed oligoclonal expansion, especially CD8+ Temra. Better survival with proton therapy was suggested as possible, not demonstrated. Photon-treated patients lost naive T cells and TCR diversity; proton-treated stayed stable. Larger post-nadir TCR diversity loss correlated inversely with survival in deceased patients.

Measured with immunoSEQ multiplex PCR; TCRdb has only the in-frame clones, and not every one. The table lists 18,000 or so clones, about 88% of them singletons, with 8% to 10% in the top ten. The sequence was obtained from a man aged 70 or older with pancreatic cancer. This specimen consisted of peripheral blood, obtained from a patient treated with proton-based radiotherapy.

The CDR3 nucleotides are TGTGCCATCAGTGGATCCCGGACAGCTATGGGTACTGAAGCTTTCTTT. The encoded protein is CAISGSRTAMGTEAFF. This rearrangement joins TRBV10-3 to TRBJ1-1, with a possible D match to TRBD1 (6 bases). CDR1 and CDR2 (germline): ENHRY, SYGVKD. The CDR3 contains 16 residues. Trimming left V 4 bases short and J 5 bases short, with 20 bases between.